The 27 T cell receptor beta chains below all came from one sample that was sequenced in a study of blood T cell repertoires in COVID-19. The table came from immunoSEQ multiplex PCR; TCRdb's copy has only in-frame clones and leaves some out. The sample carries 45,000 to 50,000 clones, approximately 83% recorded once. Sequencing was done on a sample of peripheral blood. These receptors were obtained from a man older than 75 in a cohort sampled during active COVID-19.

The chain recombines TRBV6-4 with TRBJ2-5, with TRBD2 identical over 13 bases. The CDR3 has 17 amino acids. The V segment lost 0 bases and the J segment 3 bases; nucleotides outside the gene matches: 4. Germline CDR1 reads MRHNA; CDR2 reads SNTAGT. CDR3 DNA sequence: TGTGCCAGCAGTGACTCGAGTGGACTAGCGGGAGAAGAGACCCAGTACTTC. It is translated as CASSDSSGLAGEETQYF.

Only a few counts were recorded for this clone. The rearrangement joins TRBV4-1 to TRBJ2-7; D is uncertain. V was trimmed by 4 bases and J by 0 bases, leaving 19 bases between them. The CDR3 runs to 17 residues. Germline CDR1 is MGHRA and CDR2 is YSYEKL. The CDR3 DNA reads as TGCGCCAGCAGCCCATACCCTCCGGCGGAACACTCCTACGAGCAGTACTTC. Protein sequence: CASSPYPPAEHSYEQYF.

This chain links TRBV6-2 or TRBV6-3 with TRBJ2-3; D possibly corresponds to TRBD2 (5 bases). Looked up from germline, CDR1 is MNHEY and CDR2 is SVGEGT. The CDR3 totals 16 residues. V was cut by 6 bases and J by 3 bases, with 19 bases left in between. The CDR3, as DNA: TGTGCCAGCAGCCACCCGGCGGGTCCAGGAACAGATACGCAGTATTTT. Translated, it gives CASSHPAGPGTDTQYF.

The gene calls are TRBV7-2 and TRBJ1-1; tentatively, D is TRBD1 (5 bases). Trimming took off 5 bases at V and 1 base at J, with 11 bases between the two ends. The CDR3 is 14 residues long. CDR1 SGHTA and CDR2 FQGNSA come from the germline V gene. The CDR3 DNA follows: TGTGCCAGCAGCATGCAAACAGGGAACACTGAAGCTTTCTTT. It specifies CASSMQTGNTEAFF.

This chain joins TRBV5-1 and TRBJ1-5; maybe TRBD1 (6 bases). This CDR3 comprises 15 residues. CDR1 is SGHRS, CDR2 YFSETQ, per germline. V lost 0 bases to trimming and J lost 0 bases, with 7 bases between them. The CDR3, as DNA: TGCGCCAGCAGCTTGGGGGACATTAGCAATCAGCCCCAGCATTTT. Translated: CASSLGDISNQPQHF.

The V gene is TRBV11-3, the J gene TRBJ1-2; D is perhaps TRBD1 (6 bases). V was shortened by 0 bases and J by 8 bases, with 13 bases between the two germline ends. The CDR3 has 14 residues. Germline V gene sequence: CDR1 SGHNT, CDR2 YENEEA. Here the CDR3 reads CASSLENRVAGYTF. The CDR3 coding sequence is TGTGCCAGCAGCTTAGAAAACAGGGTTGCCGGCTACACCTTC. Supplemented by reference TRBV11-3 and TRBJ1-2, the full variable domain reads EAGVVQSPRYKIIEKKQPVAFWCNPISGHNTLYWYLQNLGQGPELLIRYENEEAVDDSQLPKDRFSAERLKGVDSTLKIQPAELGDSAVYLCASSLENRVAGYTFGSGTRLTVV.

This chain uses TRBV18 with TRBJ1-4; D call uncertain. Trimming left V 3 bases short and J 5 bases short, with 13 bases between. The CDR3 has 15 residues. From germline, CDR1 is KGHSH and CDR2 LQKENI. As DNA, the CDR3 is TGTGCCAGCTCACCCCCGCCCCAGCGGAATGAAAAACTGTTTTTT. This gives the protein CASSPPPQRNEKLFF.

The J gene is TRBJ2-7, the V gene TRBV6-1; tentatively, D is TRBD2 (6 bases). Per germline, CDR1 MNHNS and CDR2 SASEGT. V lost 2 bases to trimming and J lost 2 bases, with 13 bases between them. There are 15 residues in the CDR3. This CDR3 is CASSERWRGPYEQYF. Written as DNA, the CDR3 is TGTGCCAGCAGTGAACGTTGGAGGGGACCCTACGAGCAGTACTTC.

This clone is labeled medium-sized. This chain links TRBV10-2 with TRBJ2-7, with a tentative D call TRBD1 (5 bases). Germline lookup yields CDR1 WSHSY and CDR2 SAAADI. Trimming stripped 4 bases from V and 4 bases from J, with 17 bases between. The CDR3 is 15 amino acids. CDR3 coding DNA: TGCGCCAGCAGTGTGATCCCGACAGATGGGTACGAGCAGTACTTC. Translated: CASSVIPTDGYEQYF.

This clone was recorded once. The chain combines TRBV5-1 with TRBJ1-6, with D perhaps matching TRBD1 (5 bases). Per germline, CDR1 SGHRS and CDR2 YFSETQ. This CDR3 comprises 14 residues. With 4 bases removed from V and 4 bases from J, the gap between germline ends came to 9 bases. CDR3 sequence: CASSRGLYNSPLHF. Written as DNA, the CDR3 is TGCGCCAGCAGCAGGGGCCTTTATAATTCACCCCTCCACTTT.

The chain has TRBV19 and TRBJ2-3; 10 bases align to TRBD2. Germline CDR1 reads LNHDA; CDR2 reads SQIVND (reference sequence). This CDR3 has 16 residues. Germline trimming cut 4 bases from V and 6 bases from J; bases unmatched to any gene: 10. The CDR3 region has the DNA TGTGCCAGTAGTACGCCGCTAGCGGGGGTGGAGGATACGCAGTATTTT. It encodes CASSTPLAGVEDTQYF.

The chain has TRBV5-1 and TRBJ1-1; D is uncertain. Germline V gene data show CDR1 as SGHRS and CDR2 as YFSETQ. V was clipped by 4 bases and J by 6 bases, with 16 bases between them. This CDR3 region has 14 residues. The DNA of the CDR3 is TGCGCCAGCAGCCGAGATAGACTGGCGGCTGAAGCTTTCTTT. Residues: CASSRDRLAAEAFF.

This chain links TRBV2 with TRBJ1-5; 10 bases are shared with TRBD1. The J segment lost 7 bases and the V segment lost 6 bases, leaving 6 bases of the junction unmatched. Germline V gives CDR1 SNHLY, CDR2 FYNNEI. The length of the CDR3 is 14 residues. CDR3 bases: TGTGCCAGCAGGACAGGGGGCAGAACGCAGCCCCAGCATTTT. This translates into CASRTGGRTQPQHF.

The chain joins TRBV15 to TRBJ2-6; the match to TRBD1 covers 8 bases. Germline CDR1 and CDR2: LNHNV and YYDKDF (reference sequence). V shed 3 bases, J shed 0 bases, and the junction held 13 bases outside the gene matches. This CDR3 contains 20 residues. CDR3 in DNA: TGTGCCACCAGCAGCCCCACCGGGACAGGCCACAGCTCTGGGGCCAACGTCCTGACTTTC. It is translated as CATSSPTGTGHSSGANVLTF. Supplemented by reference TRBV15 and TRBJ2-6, the full variable domain reads DAMVIQNPRYQVTQFGKPVTLSCSQTLNHNVMYWYQQKSSQAPKLLFHYYDKDFNNEADTPDNFQSRRPNTSFCFLDIRSPGLGDTAMYLCATSSPTGTGHSSGANVLTFGAGSRLTVL.

CDR3 sequence: CATSVGQGAQGTQYF. The CDR3 nucleotides read TGTGCCACCAGTGTTGGACAGGGGGCGCAGGGTACGCAGTATTTT. The gene calls are TRBV24-1 and TRBJ2-3; 11 positions match TRBD1. With 5 bases clipped from V and 8 bases from J, the junction kept 8 bases outside the gene matches. Germline assignment: CDR1 KGHDR and CDR2 SFDVKD. CDR3 length equals 15 residues.

V usage is TRBV6-6 and J usage is TRBJ2-4; tentative D call: TRBD1 (6 bases). The CDR3 runs 12 residues. Trimming shortened V by 6 bases and J by 5 bases, and 8 bases separated the two germline ends. Germline values: CDR1 MNHNY, CDR2 SVGAGI (reference sequence). The CDR3 DNA follows: TGTGCCAGCAGAAGACAGGAAAACATTCAGTACTTC. Translating gives CASRRQENIQYF.

This chain joins TRBV2 and TRBJ1-5; the D gene is possibly TRBD1 (5 bases). Germline CDR1 SNHLY, CDR2 FYNNEI. The germline V and J ends were trimmed by 8 bases and 5 bases, with 16 bases remaining between them. CDR3 length: 14 residues. The CDR3 region is CASQNGGFYQPQHF. The CDR3 DNA reads as TGTGCCAGCCAGAATGGGGGGTTTTATCAGCCCCAGCATTTT.

The chain is built from TRBV5-1 and TRBJ2-1, with 8 bases aligning to TRBD2. The V gene end was trimmed by 3 bases and the J gene end by 0 bases; junction bases not matched to a gene: 5. Germline V lookup: CDR1 SGHRS, CDR2 YFSETQ. This CDR3 has 16 amino acids. CDR3 residues: CASSSGRATSYNEQFF. In DNA, the CDR3 is TGCGCCAGCAGCTCCGGGAGGGCCACCTCCTACAATGAGCAGTTCTTC.

This clone has just one count. J is TRBJ2-3 and V is TRBV19, with 7 nucleotides matching TRBD1. The CDR3 has 16 amino acids. The trim removed 3 bases at V and 2 bases at J, leaving 8 bases unmatched. Germline V gene lookup returns CDR1 LNHDA and CDR2 SQIVND (reference sequence). CDR3 region: CASSMSPTGTTDTQYF. The CDR3 bases are TGTGCCAGTAGTATGTCCCCGACAGGGACCACAGATACGCAGTATTTT.

The chain uses TRBV5-4 and TRBJ2-7; 8 bases are a match to TRBD1. The CDR3 contains 14 residues. Germline lookup yields CDR1 SGHNT and CDR2 YYREEE (reference sequence). With 4 bases clipped from V and 6 bases from J, the junction kept 9 bases outside the gene matches. CDR3 in amino acids: CASSATGGISEQYF. CDR3 sequence (DNA): TGTGCCAGCAGCGCTACAGGGGGGATCTCCGAGCAGTACTTC.

The V and J genes are TRBV5-1 and TRBJ2-7; 10 positions match TRBD2. CDR3 length: 15 amino acids. The V gene end was trimmed by 0 bases and the J gene end by 2 bases; junction bases not matched to a gene: 2. Germline CDR1 is SGHRS and CDR2 is YFSETQ. This CDR3 reads CASSLVLAGAYEQYF. The CDR3, as DNA: TGCGCCAGCAGCTTGGTCCTAGCGGGAGCCTACGAGCAGTACTTC. Complete variable domain (other parts from reference TRBV5-1 and TRBJ2-7): KAGVTQTPRYLIKTRGQQVTLSCSPISGHRSVSWYQQTPGQGLQFLFEYFSETQRNKGNFPGRFSGRQFSNSRSEMNVSTLELGDSALYLCASSLVLAGAYEQYFGPGTRLTVT.

DNA for the CDR3: TGTGCCTGGGGGAGGATGGGTCAGACTGAAGCTTTCTTT. It yields the protein CAWGRMGQTEAFF. The J gene is TRBJ1-1, the V gene TRBV30; no clear D. The V gene lost 5 bases and the J gene lost 5 bases, with 15 bases spanning the gap. Germline CDR1 reads GTSNPN; CDR2 reads SVGIG (reference sequence). The CDR3 runs 13 residues.

The V and J genes are TRBV9 and TRBJ2-1, with TRBD1 identical over 8 bases. CDR3 length: 16 amino acids. With 3 bases clipped from V and 0 bases from J, the junction kept 5 bases outside the gene matches. The V gene's germline CDR1 is SGDLS and CDR2 YYNGEE. CDR3 sequence (DNA): TGTGCCAGCAGCGGATCAGGGACAGGCTCCTACAATGAGCAGTTCTTC. Translating it yields CASSGSGTGSYNEQFF.

The rearrangement uses TRBV28 and TRBJ2-7; 8 positions agree with TRBD1. Trimming removed 7 bases from V and 2 bases from J; junction bases left unmatched: 10. Germline V CDR1 and CDR2: MDHEN, SYDVKM. The CDR3 totals 15 residues. In DNA form, the CDR3 reads TGTGCCAGCACCCTTTCACCGGGACAGGCCTACGAGCAGTACTTC. Translating gives CASTLSPGQAYEQYF. The full variable domain, its missing parts supplied by reference TRBV28 and TRBJ2-7, is DVKVTQSSRYLVKRTGEKVFLECVQDMDHENMFWYRQDPGLGLRLIYFSYDVKMKEKGDIPEGYSVSREKKERFSLILESASTNQTSMYLCASTLSPGQAYEQYFGPGTRLTVT.

This clone was counted a few times. The chain links TRBV5-1 to TRBJ2-5, with 11 bases that match TRBD1. The germline gives CDR1 SGHRS, CDR2 YFSETQ. Germline trimming cut 0 bases from V and 4 bases from J; bases unmatched to any gene: 2. The CDR3 totals 15 residues. The CDR3 reads CASSLAGTGGETQYF. CDR3 sequence (DNA): TGCGCCAGCAGCTTGGCCGGGACAGGGGGAGAGACCCAGTACTTC.

This chain connects TRBV6-6 to TRBJ2-7, with 10 positions matching TRBD1. Germline V gives CDR1 MNHNY, CDR2 SVGAGI (reference sequence). CDR3 size: 15 residues. Trimming removed 4 bases from V and 2 bases from J; junction bases left unmatched: 5. CDR3 region: CASSSGTGDPYEQYF. The CDR3 region has the DNA TGTGCCAGCAGTTCCGGGACAGGGGACCCCTACGAGCAGTACTTC.

The chain has TRBV30 and TRBJ1-2; 10 nucleotides match TRBD1. This CDR3 region has 14 residues. Looked up from germline, CDR1 is GTSNPN and CDR2 is SVGIG (reference sequence). J gave up 2 bases and V 6 bases, and 6 bases lay outside the gene matches. The CDR3 DNA reads TGTGCCTGTCCGGGACAGGGGTCAAACTATGGCTACACCTTC. It encodes CACPGQGSNYGYTF.